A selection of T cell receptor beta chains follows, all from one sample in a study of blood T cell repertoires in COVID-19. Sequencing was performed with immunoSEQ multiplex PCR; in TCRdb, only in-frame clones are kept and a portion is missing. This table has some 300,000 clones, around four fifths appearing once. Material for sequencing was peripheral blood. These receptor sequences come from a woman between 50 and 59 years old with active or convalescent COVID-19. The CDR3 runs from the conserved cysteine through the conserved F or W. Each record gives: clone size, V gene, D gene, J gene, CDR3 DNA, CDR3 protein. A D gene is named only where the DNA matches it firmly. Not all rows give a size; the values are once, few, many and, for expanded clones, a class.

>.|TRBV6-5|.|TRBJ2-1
TGTGCCAGCAGTTACAAACTGAGCTCCTACAATGAGCAGTTCTTC
CASSYKLSSYNEQFF
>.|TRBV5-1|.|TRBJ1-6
TGCGCCAGCAGCTTGGAGGAGATCCTGTATAATTCACCCCTCCACTTT
CASSLEEILYNSPLHF
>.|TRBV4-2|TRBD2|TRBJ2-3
TGTGCCAGCAGCCAAGATAGCGGGAGCACAGATACGCAGTATTTT
CASSQDSGSTDTQYF
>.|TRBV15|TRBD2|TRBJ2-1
TGTGCCACCAGCAGAGAAATCGGGCTAGCGGGAGTGGGGGAGCAGTTCTTC
CATSREIGLAGVGEQFF
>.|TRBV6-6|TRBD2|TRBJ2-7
TGTGCCAGCAGTCTACAGCCGCTCGGGTCTAGCGGGAGCTACGAGCAGTACTTC
CASSLQPLGSSGSYEQYF
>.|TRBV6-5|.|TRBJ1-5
TGTGCCAGCAGTTCGGAGGGCTGGGATCAGCCCCAGCATTTT
CASSSEGWDQPQHF
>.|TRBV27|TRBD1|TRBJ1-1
TGTGCCAGCAGCCGGAGACAGGGGAACACTGAAGCTTTCTTT
CASSRRQGNTEAFF
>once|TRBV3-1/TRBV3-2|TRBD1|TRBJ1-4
TGTGCCAGCAGCCAAGATGGGACAGCACTTAATGAAAAACTGTTTTTT
CASSQDGTALNEKLFF
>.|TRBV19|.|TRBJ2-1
TGTGCCAGTAGTATCCCCCCAACACATGAGCAGTTCTTC
CASSIPPTHEQFF
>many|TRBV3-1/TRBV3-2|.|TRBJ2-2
TGTGCCAGCAGCCAAGTCCGGGCCGGGGAGCTGTTTTTT
CASSQVRAGELFF
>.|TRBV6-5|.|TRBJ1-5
TGTGCCAGCAGTAGCGGGGATCAGCCCCAGCATTTT
CASSSGDQPQHF
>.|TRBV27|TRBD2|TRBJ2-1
TGTGCCAGCAGCTTAGATGTAGCGGGAGGGCCTTTCTCCTACAATGAGCAGTTCTTC
CASSLDVAGGPFSYNEQFF
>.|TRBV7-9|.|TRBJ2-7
TGTGCCAGCAGCTTAGTGGGCAGATACGAGCAGTACTTC
CASSLVGRYEQYF
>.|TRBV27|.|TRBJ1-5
TGTGCCAGCAGGGGGGGACTGAGCAAAGAAAGGCCCCAGCATTTT
CASRGGLSKERPQHF
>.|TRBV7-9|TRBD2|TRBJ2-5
TGTGCCAGCAGCAGATCGGGAGGCGGTGAGACCCAGTACTTC
CASSRSGGGETQYF
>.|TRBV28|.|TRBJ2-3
TGTGCCAGCAGTTTTTCGAGGCTTAGCACAGATACGCAGTATTTT
CASSFSRLSTDTQYF
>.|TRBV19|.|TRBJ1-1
TGTGCCAGTAGTATCAGAGGGAGCGATGAAGCTTTCTTT
CASSIRGSDEAFF